These 27 T cell receptor beta chains came from one sample sequenced in a study of immune evolution from preneoplasia to lung adenocarcinoma. The repertoire was sequenced with immunoSEQ multiplex PCR; TCRdb's copy has only in-frame clones and lacks some. The sample carries a few thousand clones, under 85% recorded once. The sequenced sample was FFPE minimally invasive lung adenocarcinoma tissue. These receptors were obtained from a person aged 60 to 85 with lung adenocarcinoma.

V and J are TRBV6-5 and TRBJ2-2; unclear D gene. There are 15 residues in the CDR3. With 0 bases removed from V and 0 bases from J, the gap between germline ends came to 5 bases. CDR1 is MNHEY and CDR2 is SVGAGI in the germline V gene. The CDR3 region is CASSYSTANTGELFF. CDR3 coding DNA: TGTGCCAGCAGTTACTCGACCGCGAACACCGGGGAGCTGTTTTTT.

The chain combines TRBV28 with TRBJ1-1; the match to TRBD1 covers 8 bases. The J segment lost 11 bases and the V segment lost 2 bases, leaving 13 bases of the junction unmatched. CDR1 MDHEN and CDR2 SYDVKM come from the germline V gene. The CDR3 has 15 residues. CDR3 DNA: TGTGCCAGCAGTTTACGAGAGGGCAGGGGGCGCGGGGCTTTCTTT. It translates to CASSLREGRGRGAFF.

CDR3 residues: CASRAQVNTEAFF. Written as DNA, the CDR3 is TGTGCCAGCAGGGCTCAGGTGAACACTGAAGCTTTCTTT. The chain recombines TRBV2 with TRBJ1-1; D not certain. Germline V gene lookup returns CDR1 SNHLY and CDR2 FYNNEI. V lost 6 bases and J lost 0, with 8 bases in between. The CDR3 is made up of 13 amino acids.

The chain joins TRBV1 to TRBJ1-1. TRBV1 is shown as a pseudogene. The CDR3 loop spans 15 amino acids. The CDR3, as DNA: TGCACCAGCAGCCAAGGGGGGGGGCAGACCACTGAAGCTTTCTTT. Amino acid sequence: CTSSQGGGQTTEAFF.

The chain recombines TRBV28 with TRBJ2-2; TRBD2 aligns across 7 bases. Germline V gene lookup returns CDR1 MDHEN and CDR2 SYDVKM. V dropped 8 bases and J dropped 7; count of bases not matched to a gene: 10. CDR3 length equals 14 residues. The CDR3 region has the DNA TGTGCCAGCCTAAAGGGAGGGATGGGCGGGGAGCTGTTTTTT. This sequence encodes CASLKGGMGGELFF.

The chain links TRBV6-1 to TRBJ1-4, with a weak D call TRBD1 (5 bases). Germline V gives CDR1 MNHNS, CDR2 SASEGT. The CDR3 is 15 residues long. The germline V and J ends were trimmed by 5 bases and 2 bases, with 12 bases remaining between them. Written as DNA, the CDR3 is TGTGCCAGCAGTCAGCAGGGAGTGACTAATGAAAAACTGTTTTTT. Its translation is CASSQQGVTNEKLFF.

This chain links TRBV6-5 with TRBJ2-7; D is tentatively TRBD1 or TRBD2 (5 bases each). The CDR3 is made up of 14 amino acids. Germline V gene lookup returns CDR1 MNHEY and CDR2 SVGAGI. Trimming cost V 6 bases and J 2 bases, with 14 bases left between them. The CDR3 spells CASRTNGAPYEQYF. In DNA form, the CDR3 reads TGTGCCAGCAGAACTAACGGGGCACCCTACGAGCAGTACTTC.

The chain uses TRBV7-9 and TRBJ1-2, with TRBD1 identical over 10 bases. Germline trimming cut 3 bases from V and 3 bases from J; bases unmatched to any gene: 10. This CDR3 is 17 amino acids long. Looked up from germline, CDR1 is SEHNR and CDR2 is FQNEAQ (reference sequence). CDR3: CASSFLPTGGADYGYTF. The CDR3 coding sequence is TGTGCCAGCAGCTTCCTCCCGACAGGGGGCGCAGACTATGGCTACACCTTC.

CDR3 sequence: CASSPGTGGETQYF. CDR3 nucleotide sequence: TGTGCCAGCTCACCAGGGACAGGGGGCGAGACCCAGTACTTC. The V and J genes are TRBV18 and TRBJ2-5, with 12 bases fitting TRBD1. With V trimmed by 2 bases and J by 5 bases, 0 bases remained unmatched. CDR3 size: 14 residues. Germline V gene lookup returns CDR1 KGHSH and CDR2 LQKENI.

The chain carries TRBV9 and TRBJ1-3; D perhaps matches TRBD1 (5 bases). Germline V gene sequence: CDR1 SGDLS, CDR2 YYNGEE. This CDR3 is built from 17 residues. Trimming pared 4 bases from V and 2 bases from J, leaving 19 bases between. The CDR3 DNA is TGTGCCAGCAGCACCAGCGGGGGGGAAGCTACTGGAAACACCATATATTTT. Its translation is CASSTSGGEATGNTIYF. Filled out from reference TRBV9 and TRBJ1-3, the complete variable domain reads DSGVTQTPKHLITATGQRVTLRCSPRSGDLSVYWYQQSLDQGLQFLIQYYNGEERAKGNILERFSAQQFPDLHSELNLSSLELGDSALYFCASSTSGGEATGNTIYFGEGSWLTVV.

The chain uses TRBV6-1 and TRBJ2-5, with 7 bases identical to TRBD2. The junction had 10 bases not matched to a gene; V was cut back by 7 bases and J by 5 bases. Per the germline V gene, CDR1 is MNHNS and CDR2 is SASEGT. The CDR3 runs to 14 residues. CDR3 sequence (DNA): TGTGCCAGCAATCAGGGCGGGGGTCCGGAGACCCAGTACTTC. Encoded protein: CASNQGGGPETQYF.

This rearrangement joins TRBV18 to TRBJ1-4; weak D call: TRBD1 (6 bases). CDR1 and CDR2 (germline): KGHSH, LQKENI. V shed 2 bases and J shed 5 bases, with 9 bases lying between them. This CDR3 has 14 amino acids. The CDR3 sequence: CASSPGGENEKLFF. For the CDR3, the DNA is TGTGCCAGCTCACCAGGGGGCGAGAATGAAAAACTGTTTTTT.

The gene calls are TRBV2 and TRBJ1-1; 9 bases align to TRBD1. The J segment lost 7 bases and the V segment lost 6 bases, leaving 15 bases of the junction unmatched. Per germline, CDR1 SNHLY and CDR2 FYNNEI. This CDR3 has 16 amino acids. As DNA, the CDR3 is TGTGCCAGCAGAGACAGGGGGAACCCTTGGGGTGATGAAGCTTTCTTT. Its translation is CASRDRGNPWGDEAFF.

This chain links TRBV2 with TRBJ1-4; 9 bases map to TRBD1. The CDR3 extends over 16 amino acids. Looked up from germline, CDR1 is SNHLY and CDR2 is FYNNEI. With V trimmed by 3 bases and J by 7 bases, 9 bases remained unmatched. This CDR3 is CASSETGGTSIEKLFF. The CDR3 DNA reads as TGTGCCAGCAGTGAGACAGGGGGTACTTCGATTGAAAAACTGTTTTTT.

The J gene is TRBJ2-3, the V gene TRBV7-2; 7 bases agree with TRBD1. Trimming at V came to 5 bases and at J to 0 bases, leaving 8 bases not matched to a gene. The CDR3 extends over 16 amino acids. Germline V gene sequence: CDR1 SGHTA, CDR2 FQGNSA. The CDR3 bases are TGTGCCAGCAGCCTTAGTCGGACAGGTAGCACAGATACGCAGTATTTT. It is translated as CASSLSRTGSTDTQYF.

J is TRBJ1-6 and V is TRBV12-5; D might be TRBD1 (6 bases). CDR3 length equals 19 residues. The germline V and J ends were trimmed by 6 bases and 0 bases, with 21 bases remaining between them. The germline V gene encodes CDR1 LGHNT and CDR2 FRNRAP. The CDR3 DNA reads TGTGCTAGTGGACCCAGAGACAGGCCCCTGAGCTCCTATAATTCACCCCTCCACTTT. Translating gives CASGPRDRPLSSYNSPLHF. Full variable domain (missing parts from reference TRBV12-5 and TRBJ1-6): DARVTQTPRHKVTEMGQEVTMRCQPILGHNTVFWYRQTMMQGLELLAYFRNRAPLDDSGMPKDRFSAEMPDATLATLKIQPSEPRDSAVYFCASGPRDRPLSSYNSPLHFGNGTRLTVT.

The CDR3 protein is CASRNPTDNEQFF. The CDR3 nucleotides are TGTGCCAGCAGGAACCCGACGGACAATGAGCAGTTCTTC. The chain couples TRBV6-6 to TRBJ2-1; D is undetermined. The CDR3 has 13 residues. V lost 6 bases and J 5 bases, leaving 11 bases between the germline ends. CDR1 is MNHNY, CDR2 SVGAGI, per germline (reference sequence).

The V and J genes are TRBV13 and TRBJ2-3, with unresolved D. CDR1 is PRHDT, CDR2 FYEKMQ, per germline (reference sequence). The CDR3 is 13 residues long. V lost 3 bases, J lost 6 bases, and 10 bases lay in between. This CDR3 reads CASSLRTRDTQYF. CDR3 in DNA: TGTGCCAGCAGCTTGAGAACGAGGGATACGCAGTATTTT.

V and J are TRBV11-2 and TRBJ1-1; 7 bases align to TRBD1. This CDR3 comprises 16 residues. With V trimmed by 1 base and J by 4 bases, 9 bases remained unmatched. Germline V gives CDR1 SGHAT, CDR2 FQNNGV. The CDR3 here is CASSLGPGGVGTEAFF. The CDR3, as DNA: TGTGCCAGCAGCTTAGGGCCAGGGGGTGTGGGCACTGAAGCTTTCTTT.

The V call is TRBV6-5, the J call TRBJ2-5; 12 nucleotides agree with TRBD1. The germline gives CDR1 MNHEY, CDR2 SVGAGI. V dropped 2 bases and J dropped 5; count of bases not matched to a gene: 6. The CDR3 totals 16 residues. The CDR3 sequence is CASSYRGQGARETQYF. The CDR3 bases are TGTGCCAGCAGTTACCGGGGACAGGGGGCTAGGGAGACCCAGTACTTC.

The chain joins TRBV10-3 to TRBJ2-3, with a weak D call TRBD2 (6 bases). CDR1 is ENHRY, CDR2 SYGVKD, per germline. The CDR3 is 14 amino acids. The V end lost 5 bases, the J end lost 3 bases, and 12 bases lay between the germline ends. CDR3 nucleotides: TGTGCCATCAGTCTCCAGGCGGGAACAGATACGCAGTATTTT. Residues: CAISLQAGTDTQYF.

This rearrangement joins TRBV13 to TRBJ2-5, with a weak D call TRBD1 (6 bases). The CDR3 covers 15 residues. V shed 5 bases and J shed 11 bases, with 24 bases lying between them. Germline CDR1 PRHDT, CDR2 FYEKMQ (reference sequence). The DNA of the CDR3 is TGTGCCAGCAGCCGTTTGACAGGCTGGAATTTCAGGCAGTACTTC. Amino acid sequence: CASSRLTGWNFRQYF. Filled out from reference TRBV13 and TRBJ2-5, the complete variable domain reads AAGVIQSPRHLIKEKRETATLKCYPIPRHDTVYWYQQGPGQDPQFLISFYEKMQSDKGSIPDRFSAQQFSDYHSELNMSSLELGDSALYFCASSRLTGWNFRQYFGPGTRLLVL.

The J gene is TRBJ2-3, the V gene TRBV7-9; possibly TRBD1 or TRBD2 for D (6 bases each). There are 16 residues in the CDR3. The germline CDR1 and CDR2 sequences are SEHNR and FQNEAQ (reference sequence). The V gene lost 7 bases and the J gene lost 2 bases, with 19 bases spanning the gap. The CDR3 loop is CASTRAGGQNTDTQYF. CDR3 DNA sequence: TGTGCCAGCACTCGAGCCGGGGGCCAAAACACAGATACGCAGTATTTT.

The V call is TRBV5-1, the J call TRBJ2-2; TRBD1 might be the D (5 bases). There are 14 residues in the CDR3. The germline gives CDR1 SGHRS, CDR2 YFSETQ. Trimming took 4 bases from V and 2 from J, leaving 9 bases between them. Here the CDR3 DNA reads TGCGCCAGCAGCGCGGACACCAACACCGGGGAGCTGTTTTTT. Protein product: CASSADTNTGELFF.

This chain joins TRBV5-6 and TRBJ1-1; 10 nucleotides match TRBD1. Germline V gene data show CDR1 as SGHDT and CDR2 as YYEEEE. This CDR3 contains 15 residues. Trimming at V came to 4 bases and at J to 1 base, leaving 4 bases not matched to a gene. CDR3 loop: CASSRQGARNTEAFF. The CDR3 nucleotides read TGTGCCAGCAGCCGACAGGGGGCTCGGAACACTGAAGCTTTCTTT.

The V call is TRBV11-1, the J call TRBJ1-3; 7 bases fit TRBD1. The CDR3 consists of 14 residues. Trimming removed 5 bases from V and 4 bases from J; junction bases left unmatched: 5. Germline CDR1 and CDR2: SGHAT and FQDESV (reference sequence). The CDR3 DNA is TGTGCCAGCAGCGAAGGACAGGTCGGAAACACCATATATTTT. This codes for CASSEGQVGNTIYF.

The V gene is TRBV11-2, the J gene TRBJ1-5, with D possibly matching TRBD1 (6 bases). CDR3 length equals 14 residues. Per the germline V gene, CDR1 is SGHAT and CDR2 is FQNNGV. V gave up 5 bases and J gave up 5 bases, with 13 bases separating them. CDR3 DNA: TGTGCCAGCAGCCCGACAGGATCGGATCAGCCCCAGCATTTT. This encodes CASSPTGSDQPQHF.